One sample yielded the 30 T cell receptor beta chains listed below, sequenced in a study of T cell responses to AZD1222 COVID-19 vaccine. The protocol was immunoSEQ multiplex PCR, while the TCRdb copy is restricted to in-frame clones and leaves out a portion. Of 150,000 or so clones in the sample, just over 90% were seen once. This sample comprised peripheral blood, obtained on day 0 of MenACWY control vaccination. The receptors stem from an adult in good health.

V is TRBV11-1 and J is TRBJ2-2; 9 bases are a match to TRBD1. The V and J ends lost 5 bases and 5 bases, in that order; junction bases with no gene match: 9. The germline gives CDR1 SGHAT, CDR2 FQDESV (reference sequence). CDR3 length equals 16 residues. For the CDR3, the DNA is TGTGCCAGCAGCCGCACGGGGACAGGGCGAACCGGGGAGCTGTTTTTT. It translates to CASSRTGTGRTGELFF.

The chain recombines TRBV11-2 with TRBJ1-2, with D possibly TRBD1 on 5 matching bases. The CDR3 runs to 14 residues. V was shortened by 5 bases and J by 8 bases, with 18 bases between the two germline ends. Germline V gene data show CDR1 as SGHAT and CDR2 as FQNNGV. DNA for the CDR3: TGTGCCAGCAGCGAAAATCGGGGCCCGTGGGGCTACACCTTC. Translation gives CASSENRGPWGYTF.

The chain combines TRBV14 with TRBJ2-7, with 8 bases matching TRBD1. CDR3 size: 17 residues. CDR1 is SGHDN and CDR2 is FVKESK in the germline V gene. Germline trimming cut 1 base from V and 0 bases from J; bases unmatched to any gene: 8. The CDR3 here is CASSQVSDRGLSYEQYF. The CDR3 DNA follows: TGTGCCAGCAGCCAAGTCTCCGACAGGGGCCTCTCCTACGAGCAGTACTTC.

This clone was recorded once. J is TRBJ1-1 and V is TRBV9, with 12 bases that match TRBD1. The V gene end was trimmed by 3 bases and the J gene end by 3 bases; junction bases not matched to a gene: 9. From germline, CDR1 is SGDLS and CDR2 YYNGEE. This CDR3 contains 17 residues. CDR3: CASSALTGQGADTEAFF. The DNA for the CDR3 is TGTGCCAGCAGCGCTTTAACGGGACAGGGGGCGGACACTGAAGCTTTCTTT.

CDR3 sequence reads: CATSQSGVEAFF. The CDR3 DNA reads as TGTGCCACCAGTCAATCCGGGGTTGAAGCTTTCTTT. This chain joins TRBV24-1 and TRBJ1-1; the D is unclear. Germline CDR1 reads KGHDR; CDR2 reads SFDVKD. V gave up 6 bases and J gave up 7 bases, with 11 bases separating them. CDR3 size: 12 residues.

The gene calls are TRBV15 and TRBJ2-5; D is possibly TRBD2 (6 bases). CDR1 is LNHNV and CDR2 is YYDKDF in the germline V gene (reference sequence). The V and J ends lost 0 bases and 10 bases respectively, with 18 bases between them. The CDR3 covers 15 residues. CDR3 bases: TGTGCCACCAGCAGAGATTCCCTTCTTCCGGGGGACCAGTACTTC. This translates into CATSRDSLLPGDQYF.

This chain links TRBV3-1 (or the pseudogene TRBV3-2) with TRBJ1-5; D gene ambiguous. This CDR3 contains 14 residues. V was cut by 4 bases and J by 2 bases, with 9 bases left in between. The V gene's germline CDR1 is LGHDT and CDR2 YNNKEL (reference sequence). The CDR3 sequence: CASSRSGGNQPQHF. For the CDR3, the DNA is TGTGCCAGCAGCCGTTCTGGGGGCAATCAGCCCCAGCATTTT.

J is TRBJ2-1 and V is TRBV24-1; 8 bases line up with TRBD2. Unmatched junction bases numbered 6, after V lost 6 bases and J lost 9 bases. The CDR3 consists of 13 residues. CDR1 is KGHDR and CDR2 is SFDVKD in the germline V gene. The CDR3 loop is CATSPGLAGEQFF. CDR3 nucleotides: TGTGCCACCAGTCCCGGACTAGCAGGTGAGCAGTTCTTC.

The CDR3 reads CASSPHSGNTGELFF. CDR3 coding DNA: TGTGCCAGCAGCCCCCACAGCGGTAACACCGGGGAGCTGTTTTTT. The V and J genes are TRBV7-2 and TRBJ2-2; possible D gene TRBD2, 5 bases. Trimming stripped 5 bases from V and 2 bases from J, with 12 bases between. The CDR3 consists of 15 residues. The V gene's germline CDR1 is SGHTA and CDR2 FQGNSA.

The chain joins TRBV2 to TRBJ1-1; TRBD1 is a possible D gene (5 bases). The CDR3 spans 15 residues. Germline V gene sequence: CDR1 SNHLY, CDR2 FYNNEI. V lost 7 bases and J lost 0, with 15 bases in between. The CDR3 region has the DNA TGTGCCAGCACCTTCCGGGACGGTTTGAACACTGAAGCTTTCTTT. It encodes CASTFRDGLNTEAFF.

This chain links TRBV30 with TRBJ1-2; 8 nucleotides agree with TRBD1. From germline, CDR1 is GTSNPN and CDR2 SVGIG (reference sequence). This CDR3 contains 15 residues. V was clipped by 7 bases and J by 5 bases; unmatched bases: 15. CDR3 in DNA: TGTGCCTTCCAGGGGGCAGCCCTTTCATTTTATGGCTACACCTTC. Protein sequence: CAFQGAALSFYGYTF. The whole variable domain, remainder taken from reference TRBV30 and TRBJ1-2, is SQTIHQWPATLVQPVGSPLSLECTVEGTSNPNLYWYRQAAGRGLQLLFYSVGIGQISSEVPQNLSASRPQDRQFILSSKKLLLSDSGFYLCAFQGAALSFYGYTFGSGTRLTVV.

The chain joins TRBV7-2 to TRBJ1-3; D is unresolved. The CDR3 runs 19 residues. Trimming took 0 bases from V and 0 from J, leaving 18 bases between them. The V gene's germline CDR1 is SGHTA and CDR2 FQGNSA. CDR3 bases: TGTGCCAGCAGCTTAGCTGGCAGCAAAGGATTAAGCTCTGGAAACACCATATATTTT. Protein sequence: CASSLAGSKGLSSGNTIYF.

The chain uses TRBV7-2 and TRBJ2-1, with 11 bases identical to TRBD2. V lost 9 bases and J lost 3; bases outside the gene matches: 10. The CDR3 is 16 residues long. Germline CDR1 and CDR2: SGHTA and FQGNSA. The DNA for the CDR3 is TGTGCCAGTGAAATAGCGGGAGGGCCCCTCTACAATGAGCAGTTCTTC. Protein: CASEIAGGPLYNEQFF.

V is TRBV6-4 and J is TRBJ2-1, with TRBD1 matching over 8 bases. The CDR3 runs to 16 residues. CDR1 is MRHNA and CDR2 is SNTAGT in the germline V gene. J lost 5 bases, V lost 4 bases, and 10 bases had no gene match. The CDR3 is CASSVDTGTGDNEQFF. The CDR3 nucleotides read TGTGCCAGCAGTGTCGATACCGGGACAGGAGACAATGAGCAGTTCTTC.

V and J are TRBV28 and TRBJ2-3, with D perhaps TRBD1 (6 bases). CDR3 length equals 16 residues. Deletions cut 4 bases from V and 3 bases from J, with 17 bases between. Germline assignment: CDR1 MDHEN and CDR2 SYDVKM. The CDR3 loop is CASSSRQDSLTDTQYF. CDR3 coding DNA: TGTGCCAGCAGTTCTCGACAGGACTCTCTTACAGATACGCAGTATTTT. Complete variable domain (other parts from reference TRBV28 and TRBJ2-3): DVKVTQSSRYLVKRTGEKVFLECVQDMDHENMFWYRQDPGLGLRLIYFSYDVKMKEKGDIPEGYSVSREKKERFSLILESASTNQTSMYLCASSSRQDSLTDTQYFGPGTRLTVL.

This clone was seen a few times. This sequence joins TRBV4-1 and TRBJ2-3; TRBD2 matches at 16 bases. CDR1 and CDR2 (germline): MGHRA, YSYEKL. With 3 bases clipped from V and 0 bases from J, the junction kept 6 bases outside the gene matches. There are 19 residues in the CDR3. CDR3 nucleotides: TGCGCCAGCAGCCAGGAGGGACTAGCGGGAGGGAGTAGCACAGATACGCAGTATTTT. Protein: CASSQEGLAGGSSTDTQYF.

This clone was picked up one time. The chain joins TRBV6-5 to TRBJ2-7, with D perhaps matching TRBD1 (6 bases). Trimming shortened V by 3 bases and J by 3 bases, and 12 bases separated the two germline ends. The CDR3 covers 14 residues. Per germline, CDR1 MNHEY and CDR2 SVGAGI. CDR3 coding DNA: TGTGCCAGCAGTTATCTGGGGACAAACTACGAGCAGTACTTC. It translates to CASSYLGTNYEQYF.

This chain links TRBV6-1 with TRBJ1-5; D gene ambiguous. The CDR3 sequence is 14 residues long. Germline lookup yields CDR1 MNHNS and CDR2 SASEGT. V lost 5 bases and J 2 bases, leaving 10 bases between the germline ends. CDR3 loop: CASSYGRGNQPQHF. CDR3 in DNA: TGTGCCAGCAGTTATGGGAGGGGCAATCAGCCCCAGCATTTT.

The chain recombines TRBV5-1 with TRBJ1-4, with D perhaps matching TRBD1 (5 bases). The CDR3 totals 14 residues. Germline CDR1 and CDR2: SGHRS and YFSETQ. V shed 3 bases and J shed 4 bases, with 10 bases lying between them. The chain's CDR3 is CASSSQGGNEKLFF. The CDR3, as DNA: TGCGCCAGCAGCTCTCAGGGTGGTAATGAAAAACTGTTTTTT.

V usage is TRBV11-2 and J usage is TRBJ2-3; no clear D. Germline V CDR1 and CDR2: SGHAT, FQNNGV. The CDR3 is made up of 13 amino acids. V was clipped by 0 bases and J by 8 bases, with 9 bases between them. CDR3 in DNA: TGTGCCAGCAGCTTAGAAAGAGCGTCTACGCAGTATTTT. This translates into CASSLERASTQYF.

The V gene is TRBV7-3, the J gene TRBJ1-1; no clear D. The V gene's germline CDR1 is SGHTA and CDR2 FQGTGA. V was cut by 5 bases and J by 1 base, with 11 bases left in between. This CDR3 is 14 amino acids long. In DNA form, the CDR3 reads TGTGCCAGCAGCCTGGGATCAGCGAACACTGAAGCTTTCTTT. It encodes CASSLGSANTEAFF.

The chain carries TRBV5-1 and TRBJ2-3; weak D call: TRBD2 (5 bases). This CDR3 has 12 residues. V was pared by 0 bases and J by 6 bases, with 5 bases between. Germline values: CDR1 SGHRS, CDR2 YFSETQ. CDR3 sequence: CASSLERDTQYF. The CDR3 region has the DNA TGCGCCAGCAGCTTGGAGCGGGATACGCAGTATTTT.

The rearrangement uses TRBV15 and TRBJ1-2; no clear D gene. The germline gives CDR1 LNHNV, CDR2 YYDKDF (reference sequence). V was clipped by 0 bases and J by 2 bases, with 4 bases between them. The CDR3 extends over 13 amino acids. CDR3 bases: TGTGCCACCAGCAGAGAGGGCAACTATGGCTACACCTTC. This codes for CATSREGNYGYTF.

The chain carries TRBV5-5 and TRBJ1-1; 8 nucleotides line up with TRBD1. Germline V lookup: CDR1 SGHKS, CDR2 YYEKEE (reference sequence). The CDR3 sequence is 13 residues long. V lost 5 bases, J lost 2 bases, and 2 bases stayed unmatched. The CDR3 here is CASRTGVNTEAFF. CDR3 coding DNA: TGTGCCAGCAGGACAGGGGTAAACACTGAAGCTTTCTTT.

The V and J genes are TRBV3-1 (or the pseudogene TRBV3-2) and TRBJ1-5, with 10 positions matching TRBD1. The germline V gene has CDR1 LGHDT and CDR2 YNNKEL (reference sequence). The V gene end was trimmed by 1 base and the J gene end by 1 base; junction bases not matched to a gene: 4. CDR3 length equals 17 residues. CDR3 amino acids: CASSQGQGATSNQPQHF. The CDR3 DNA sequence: TGTGCCAGCAGCCAAGGACAGGGGGCAACGAGCAATCAGCCCCAGCATTTT.

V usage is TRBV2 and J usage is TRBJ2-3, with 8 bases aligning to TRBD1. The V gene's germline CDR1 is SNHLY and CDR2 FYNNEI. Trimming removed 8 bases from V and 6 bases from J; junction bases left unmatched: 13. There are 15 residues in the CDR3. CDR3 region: CASLTGQGVRDTQYF. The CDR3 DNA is TGTGCCAGCCTTACCGGACAGGGCGTGAGGGATACGCAGTATTTT.

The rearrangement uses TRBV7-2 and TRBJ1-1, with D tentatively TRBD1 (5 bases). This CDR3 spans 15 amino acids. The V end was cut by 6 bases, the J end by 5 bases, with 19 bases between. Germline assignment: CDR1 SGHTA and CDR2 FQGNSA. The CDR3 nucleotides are TGTGCCAGCAGAGACGGTTCCAGGGTCTGGACTGAAGCTTTCTTT. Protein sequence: CASRDGSRVWTEAFF.

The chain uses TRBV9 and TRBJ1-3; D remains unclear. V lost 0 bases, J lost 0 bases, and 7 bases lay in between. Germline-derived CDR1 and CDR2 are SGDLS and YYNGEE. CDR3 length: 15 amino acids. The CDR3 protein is CASSVDAISGNTIYF. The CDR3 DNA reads TGTGCCAGCAGCGTAGATGCTATCTCTGGAAACACCATATATTTT.

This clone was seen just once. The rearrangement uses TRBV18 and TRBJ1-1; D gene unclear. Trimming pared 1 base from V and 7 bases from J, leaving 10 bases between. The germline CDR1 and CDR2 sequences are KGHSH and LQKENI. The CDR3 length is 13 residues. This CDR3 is CASSPRPRDEAFF. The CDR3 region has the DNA TGTGCCAGCTCACCACGACCGCGAGATGAAGCTTTCTTT.

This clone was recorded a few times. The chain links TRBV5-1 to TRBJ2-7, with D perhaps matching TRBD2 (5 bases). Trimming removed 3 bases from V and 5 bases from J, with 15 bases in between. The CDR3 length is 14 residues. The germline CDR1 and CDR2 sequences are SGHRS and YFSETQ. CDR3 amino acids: CASSSGSSVDEQYF. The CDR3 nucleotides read TGCGCCAGCAGCTCGGGGTCCTCGGTGGACGAGCAGTACTTC.